Detailed here is one T cell receptor beta chain. Its target is not known. The ends lost 0 bases at V and 2 bases at J; junction bases unmatched: 8. This CDR3 comprises 18 residues. The source of the sample is a study of blood T cells in healthy people across ages. Across the study: The template switching approach captured approximately one barcoded beta molecule for every two T cells.

Together with a sample-barcoded 5' primer, a J-beta primer mix was included in a second PCR lasting roughly 6 to 12 cycles. TCRdb fed the 5' RACE reads into MiXCR, producing one record per CDR3 protein. Among 1.5 million or so distinct CDR3 sequences listed, around 39% were seen once. Study-level points and caveats: There were more naive CD4+ cells and higher diversity in long-lived donors than in aged donors.

The sequence derives from a woman aged 18 to 35 in good health. Source material: blood. The chain has TRBV6-7 and TRBJ2-3; 10 positions match TRBD1. TRBV6-7 counts as an open reading frame of uncertain function. The CDR3, as DNA: TGTGCCAGCAGTTACTCGACCGGACAGGGGGATTTCACAGATACGCAGTATTTT. It is translated as CASSYSTGQGDFTDTQYF.